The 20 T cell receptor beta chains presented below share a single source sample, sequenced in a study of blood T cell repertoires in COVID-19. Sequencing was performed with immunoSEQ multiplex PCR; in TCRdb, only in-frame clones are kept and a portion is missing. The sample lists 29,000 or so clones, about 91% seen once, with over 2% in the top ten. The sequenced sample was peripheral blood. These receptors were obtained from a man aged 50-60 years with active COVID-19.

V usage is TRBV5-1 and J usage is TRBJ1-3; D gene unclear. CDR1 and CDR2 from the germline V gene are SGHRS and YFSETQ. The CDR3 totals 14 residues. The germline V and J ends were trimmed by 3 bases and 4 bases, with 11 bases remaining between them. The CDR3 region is CASSYDNRGNTIYF. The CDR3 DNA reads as TGCGCCAGCAGCTATGACAACCGCGGAAACACCATATATTTT.

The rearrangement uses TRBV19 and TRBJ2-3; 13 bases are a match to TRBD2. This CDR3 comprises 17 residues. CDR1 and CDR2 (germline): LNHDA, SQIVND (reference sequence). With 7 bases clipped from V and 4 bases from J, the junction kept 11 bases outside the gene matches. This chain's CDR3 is CASTRLAGGVRADTQYF. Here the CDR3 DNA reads TGTGCCAGTACCAGACTAGCGGGAGGTGTACGAGCAGATACGCAGTATTTT.

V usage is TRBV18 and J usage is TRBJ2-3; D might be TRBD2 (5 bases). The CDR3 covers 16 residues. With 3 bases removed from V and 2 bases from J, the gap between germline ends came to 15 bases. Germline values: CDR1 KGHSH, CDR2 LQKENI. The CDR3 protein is CASSPRVSENTDTQYF. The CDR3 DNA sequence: TGTGCCAGCTCACCCCGGGTTAGCGAGAACACAGATACGCAGTATTTT.

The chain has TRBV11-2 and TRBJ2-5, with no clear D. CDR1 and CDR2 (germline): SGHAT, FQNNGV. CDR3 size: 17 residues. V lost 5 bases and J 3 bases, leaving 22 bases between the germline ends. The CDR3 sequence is CASSLTSHGSSEETQYF. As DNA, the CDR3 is TGTGCCAGCAGCCTAACCTCCCACGGGTCCAGCGAAGAGACCCAGTACTTC.

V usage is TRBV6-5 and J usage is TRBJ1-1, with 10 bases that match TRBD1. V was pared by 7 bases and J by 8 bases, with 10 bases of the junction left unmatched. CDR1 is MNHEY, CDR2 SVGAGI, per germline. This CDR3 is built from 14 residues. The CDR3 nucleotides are TGTGCCAGCACCTTCCGACAGGGGGCAAGGGAAGCTTTCTTT. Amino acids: CASTFRQGAREAFF.

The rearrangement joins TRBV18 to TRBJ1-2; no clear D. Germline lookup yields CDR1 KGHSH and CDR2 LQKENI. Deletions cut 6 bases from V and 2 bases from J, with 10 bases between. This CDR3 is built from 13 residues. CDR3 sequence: CASSPDKNYGYTF. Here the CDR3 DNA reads TGTGCCAGCTCTCCAGACAAGAACTATGGCTACACCTTC. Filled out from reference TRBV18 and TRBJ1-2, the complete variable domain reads NAGVMQNPRHLVRRRGQEARLRCSPMKGHSHVYWYRQLPEEGLKFMVYLQKENIIDESGMPKERFSAEFPKEGPSILRIQQVVRGDSAAYFCASSPDKNYGYTFGSGTRLTVV.

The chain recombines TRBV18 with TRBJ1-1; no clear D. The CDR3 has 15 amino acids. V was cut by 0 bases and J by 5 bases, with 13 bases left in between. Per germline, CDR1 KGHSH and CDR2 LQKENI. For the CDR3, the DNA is TGTGCCAGCTCACCACCGAAAACTTCGAATACTGAAGCTTTCTTT. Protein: CASSPPKTSNTEAFF.

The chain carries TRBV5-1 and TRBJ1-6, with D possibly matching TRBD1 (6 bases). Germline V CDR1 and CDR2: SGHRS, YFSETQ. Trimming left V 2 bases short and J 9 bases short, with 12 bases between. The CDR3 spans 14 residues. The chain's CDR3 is CASSLLTGTSPLHF. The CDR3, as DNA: TGCGCCAGCAGCTTACTTACAGGGACTTCACCCCTCCACTTT. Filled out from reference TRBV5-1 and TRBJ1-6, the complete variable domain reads KAGVTQTPRYLIKTRGQQVTLSCSPISGHRSVSWYQQTPGQGLQFLFEYFSETQRNKGNFPGRFSGRQFSNSRSEMNVSTLELGDSALYLCASSLLTGTSPLHFGNGTRLTVT.

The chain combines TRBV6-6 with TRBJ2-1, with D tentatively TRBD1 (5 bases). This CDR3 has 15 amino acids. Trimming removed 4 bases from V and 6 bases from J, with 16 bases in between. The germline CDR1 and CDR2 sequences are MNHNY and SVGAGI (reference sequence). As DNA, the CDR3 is TGTGCCAGCAGTTGGCCAGGGCGCCCGGTCAATGAGCAGTTCTTC. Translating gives CASSWPGRPVNEQFF.

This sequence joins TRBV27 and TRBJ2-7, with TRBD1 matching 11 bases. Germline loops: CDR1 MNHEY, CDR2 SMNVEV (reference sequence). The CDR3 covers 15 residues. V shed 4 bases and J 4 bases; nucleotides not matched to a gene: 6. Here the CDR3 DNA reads TGTGCCAGCAGTTCGAGGGGGACAGGGGGTTACGAGCAGTACTTC. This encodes CASSSRGTGGYEQYF.

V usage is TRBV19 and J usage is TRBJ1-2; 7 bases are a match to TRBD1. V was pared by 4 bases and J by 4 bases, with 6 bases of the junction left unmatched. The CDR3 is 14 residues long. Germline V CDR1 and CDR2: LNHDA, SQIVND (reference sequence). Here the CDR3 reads CASSTRGQTYGYTF. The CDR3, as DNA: TGTGCCAGTAGTACCAGGGGACAGACCTATGGCTACACCTTC.

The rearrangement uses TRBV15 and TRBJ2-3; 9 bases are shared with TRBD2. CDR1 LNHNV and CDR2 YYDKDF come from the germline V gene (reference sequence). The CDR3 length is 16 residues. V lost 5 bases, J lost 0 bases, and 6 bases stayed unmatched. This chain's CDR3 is CATSLGLARSTDTQYF. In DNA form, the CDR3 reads TGTGCCACCAGCTTAGGACTAGCGAGAAGCACAGATACGCAGTATTTT.

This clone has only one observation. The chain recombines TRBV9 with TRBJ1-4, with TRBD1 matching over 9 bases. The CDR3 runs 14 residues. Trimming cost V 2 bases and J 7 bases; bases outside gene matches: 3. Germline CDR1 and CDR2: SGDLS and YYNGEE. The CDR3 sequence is CASSVTGGVEKLFF. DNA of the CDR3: TGTGCCAGCAGCGTGACAGGGGGAGTTGAAAAACTGTTTTTT.

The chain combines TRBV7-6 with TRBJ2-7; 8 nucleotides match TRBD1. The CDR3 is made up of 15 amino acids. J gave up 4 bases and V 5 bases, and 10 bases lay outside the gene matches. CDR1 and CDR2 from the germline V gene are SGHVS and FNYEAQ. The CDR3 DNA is TGTGCCAGCAGCCCCGAGGCAGGGGGCTGGTACGAGCAGTACTTC. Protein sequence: CASSPEAGGWYEQYF. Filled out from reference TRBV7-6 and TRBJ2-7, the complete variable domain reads GAGVSQSPRYKVTKRGQDVALRCDPISGHVSLYWYRQALGQGPEFLTYFNYEAQQDKSGLPNDRFSAERPEGSISTLTIQRTEQRDSAMYRCASSPEAGGWYEQYFGPGTRLTVT.

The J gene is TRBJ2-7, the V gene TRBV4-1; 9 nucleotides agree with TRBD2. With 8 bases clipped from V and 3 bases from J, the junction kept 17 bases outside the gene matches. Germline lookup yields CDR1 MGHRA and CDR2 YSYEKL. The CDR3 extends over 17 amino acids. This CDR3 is CASLLPCSGSSNYEQYF. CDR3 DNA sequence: TGCGCCAGCCTCCTCCCCTGTAGCGGGAGTAGTAACTACGAGCAGTACTTC.

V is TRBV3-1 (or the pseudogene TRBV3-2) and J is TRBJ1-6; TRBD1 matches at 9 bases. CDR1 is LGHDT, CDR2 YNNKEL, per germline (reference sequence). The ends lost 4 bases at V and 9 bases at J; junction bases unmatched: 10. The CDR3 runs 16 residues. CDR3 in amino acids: CASSLKRDRAGSPLHF. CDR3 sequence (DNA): TGTGCCAGCAGCCTGAAACGGGACAGGGCAGGTTCACCCCTCCACTTT.

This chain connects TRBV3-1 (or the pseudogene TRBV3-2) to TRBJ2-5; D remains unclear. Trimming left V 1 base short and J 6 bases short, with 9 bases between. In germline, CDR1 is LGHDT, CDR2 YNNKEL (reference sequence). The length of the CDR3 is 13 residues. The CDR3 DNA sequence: TGTGCCAGCAGCCAAGGGAGTGTAAAGACCCAGTACTTC. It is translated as CASSQGSVKTQYF.

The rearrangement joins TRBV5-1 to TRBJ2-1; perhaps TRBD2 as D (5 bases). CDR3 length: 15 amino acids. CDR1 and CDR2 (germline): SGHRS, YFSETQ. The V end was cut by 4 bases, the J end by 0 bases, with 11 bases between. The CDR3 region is CASSVGVSSYNEQFF. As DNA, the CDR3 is TGCGCCAGCAGCGTCGGGGTCTCCTCCTACAATGAGCAGTTCTTC.

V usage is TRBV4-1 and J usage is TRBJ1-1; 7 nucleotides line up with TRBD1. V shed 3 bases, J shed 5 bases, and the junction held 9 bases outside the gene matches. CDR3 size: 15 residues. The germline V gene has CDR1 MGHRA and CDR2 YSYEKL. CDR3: CASSHTGAGGTEAFF. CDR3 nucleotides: TGCGCCAGCAGCCACACTGGGGCAGGGGGGACTGAAGCTTTCTTT.

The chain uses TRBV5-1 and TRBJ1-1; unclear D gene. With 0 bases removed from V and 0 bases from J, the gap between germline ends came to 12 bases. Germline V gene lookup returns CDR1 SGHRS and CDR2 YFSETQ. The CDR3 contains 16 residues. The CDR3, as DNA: TGCGCCAGCAGCTTGGGACAAAGGTCAATGAACACTGAAGCTTTCTTT. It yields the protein CASSLGQRSMNTEAFF.